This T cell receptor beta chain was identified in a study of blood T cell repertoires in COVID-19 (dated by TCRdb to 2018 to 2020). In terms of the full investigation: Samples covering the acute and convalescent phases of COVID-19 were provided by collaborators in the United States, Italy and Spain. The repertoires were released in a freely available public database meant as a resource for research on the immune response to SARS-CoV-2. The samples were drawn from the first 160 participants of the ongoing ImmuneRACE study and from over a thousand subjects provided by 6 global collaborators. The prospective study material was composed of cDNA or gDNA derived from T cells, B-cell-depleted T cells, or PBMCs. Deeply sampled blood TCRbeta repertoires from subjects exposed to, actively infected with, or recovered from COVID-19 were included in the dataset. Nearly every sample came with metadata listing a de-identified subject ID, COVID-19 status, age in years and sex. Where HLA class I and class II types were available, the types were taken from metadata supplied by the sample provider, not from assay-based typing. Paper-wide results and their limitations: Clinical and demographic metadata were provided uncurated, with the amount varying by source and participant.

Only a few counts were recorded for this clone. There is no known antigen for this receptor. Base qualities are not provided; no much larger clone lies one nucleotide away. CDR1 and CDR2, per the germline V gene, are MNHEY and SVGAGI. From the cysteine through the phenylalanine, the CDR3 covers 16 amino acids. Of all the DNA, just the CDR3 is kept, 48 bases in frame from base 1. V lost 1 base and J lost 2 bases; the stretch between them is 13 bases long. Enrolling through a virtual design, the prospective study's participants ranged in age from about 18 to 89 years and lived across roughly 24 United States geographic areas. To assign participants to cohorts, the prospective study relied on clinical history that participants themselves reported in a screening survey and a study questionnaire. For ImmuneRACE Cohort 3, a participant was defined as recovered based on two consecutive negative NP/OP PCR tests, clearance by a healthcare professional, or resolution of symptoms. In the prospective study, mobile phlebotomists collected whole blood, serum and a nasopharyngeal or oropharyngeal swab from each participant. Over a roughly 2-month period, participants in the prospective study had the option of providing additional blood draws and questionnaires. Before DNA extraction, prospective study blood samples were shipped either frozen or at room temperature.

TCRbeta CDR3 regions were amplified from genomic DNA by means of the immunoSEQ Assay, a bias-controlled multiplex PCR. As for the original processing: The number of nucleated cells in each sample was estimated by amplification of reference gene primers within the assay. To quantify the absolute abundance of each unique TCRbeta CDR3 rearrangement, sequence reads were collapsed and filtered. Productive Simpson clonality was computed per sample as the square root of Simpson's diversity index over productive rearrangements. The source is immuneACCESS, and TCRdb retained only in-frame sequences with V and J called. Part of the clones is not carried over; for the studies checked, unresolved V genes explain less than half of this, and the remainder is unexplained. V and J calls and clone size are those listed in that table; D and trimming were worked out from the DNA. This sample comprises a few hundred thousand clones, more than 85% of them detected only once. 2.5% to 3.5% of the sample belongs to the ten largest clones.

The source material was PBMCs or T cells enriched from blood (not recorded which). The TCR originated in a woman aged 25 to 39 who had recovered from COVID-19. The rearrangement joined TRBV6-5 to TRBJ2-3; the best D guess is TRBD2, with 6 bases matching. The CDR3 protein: CASSYLGAGLTDTQYF. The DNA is TGTGCCAGCAGTTACTTAGGAGCGGGCCTCACAGATACGCAGTATTTT.